Listed below are T cell receptor beta chains from one sample, sequenced in a study of T-cell reconstitution after alpha-beta-depleted transplantation in children. TCRdb itself ran the PCR reads through MiXCR, one entry per CDR3 protein. Of 200,000 to 300,000 distinct CDR3 sequences listed, around 12% are singletons. The sequencing used PBMCs from the stem cell graft donor, collected from the stem cell graft. All receptors come from a human donor who donated a stem cell graft to a child with acute lymphoblastic leukemia. Each CDR3 is given with its conserved first and last residue.

v_gene | CDR3aa
TRBV12-5 | CASAPMGGSGTEAFF
TRBV12-3/TRBV12-4 | CASSLVAVGRQPQHF
TRBV20-1 | CSAGDSKLNYGYTF
TRBV28 | CASRPSGRASYEQYF
TRBV5-5 | CASSPRQSNQPQHF
TRBV3-1 | CASSPPRIAGNGETQYF
TRBV28 | CASSFVTVANTGELFF
TRBV28 | CASSFVLLGPGNTIYF
TRBV12-3/TRBV12-4 | CASSGTGMNEKLFF
TRBV9 | CASTRGYGYTF
TRBV9 | CASSPDRSPYEQYF
TRBV19 | CASRLGSGNYYNEQFF
TRBV20-1 | CSALTSGGNPRETQYF
TRBV7-2 | CASSLGSRTDLREQYF
TRBV20-1 | CSASKGGRGSGANVLTF
TRBV9 | CASSVTGDEQYF
TRBV28 | CASTGTSGQFF
TRBV27 | CATSSDYGYTF
TRBV29-1 | CSVASRGLTANEQFF
TRBV20-1 | CSARGETGNGELFF
TRBV7-9 | CASSLVGGKETQYF
TRBV7-3 | CASSLLTRSDEQFF
TRBV28 | CASSFGTGASYGYTF
TRBV2 | CASSETGGTEAFF
TRBV7-9 | CASSRPGTSGNEQFF
TRBV29-1 | CSVKGGDQPQHF
TRBV28 | CASSFPVLGSGYTF
TRBV20-1 | CSAILGQGASYEQYF
TRBV12-3/TRBV12-4 | CASSMGLAGVGRELFF
TRBV7-2 | CASSLARRVSGYTF
TRBV6-5 | CASSRSADTQYF
TRBV7-6 | CASSKGGLYSNQPQHF
TRBV18 | CASSPDRASYEQYF
TRBV10-3 | CAIRARTGDEQFF
TRBV29-1 | CSVGQGQETQYF
TRBV20-1 | CSLERGEETQYF
TRBV10-3 | CAIAAFRTGEDTKYF
TRBV24-1 | CATSDLTTYTGELFF
TRBV10-3 | CAISEGDRSTDTQYF
TRBV6-5 | CASSYPDSFAEAFF
TRBV4-1 | CASSPDRGREQYF
TRBV30 | CAWSWGGGQNTEAFF
TRBV28 | CASSLLMRISGANVLTF
TRBV6-1 | CASSDVPGQGPYF